This TCR beta chain was recovered during a study of blood T cells in healthy people across ages. Findings and caveats of the study: Unsorted PBMCs blocked a conclusive comparison of naive and antigen-experienced cells.

Together with a sample-barcoded 5' primer, a J-beta primer mix was included in a second PCR lasting about 7 to 12 cycles. With 12 random nucleotides, a template-switch adaptor tagged each individual cDNA molecule. Using its own MiXCR run on the 5' RACE reads, TCRdb lists one record per CDR3 protein. The sample records 1.5 million to 2 million distinct CDR3 sequences, roughly two fifths being singletons. CDR3 length: 17 residues. The junction had 5 bases not matched to a gene; V was cut back by 3 bases and J by 0 bases. Germline V CDR1 and CDR2: SGDLS, YYNGEE. In its sample, this clonotype was seen a few times. Its matching antigen is unknown.

The sequencing sample was made of blood. The TCR originated in a human donor in good health. V usage is TRBV9 and J usage is TRBJ2-6; TRBD1 aligns across 8 bases. CDR3 nucleotides: TGTGCCAGCAGCGCCCGGACAGGGTACTCTGGGGCCAACGTCCTGACTTTC. Translated: CASSARTGYSGANVLTF.